These 25 T cell receptor beta chains were sequenced from one sample in a study of beta chain features in type 1 diabetes. Notes on the study in general: TCRB CDR3s from Type 1 diabetes patients were moderately but significantly shorter in all four CD4+ subsets.

Expressed TCRB transcripts were sequenced because the isolated RNA had all been reverse transcribed beforehand. Measured with immunoSEQ multiplex PCR; TCRdb has only the in-frame clones, and not every one. Among about 150,000 clones listed, about an eighth were seen once. The antigens for these receptors are not known. Sequenced sample: central memory CD4+ T cells from blood. Receptors originate from a man in his late teens or twenties with type 1 diabetes.

This clone has at least ten counts. The chain is built from TRBV13 and TRBJ2-5; either TRBD1 or TRBD2 may fit D (6 bases each). V lost 0 bases, J lost 2 bases, and 16 bases lay in between. The CDR3 extends over 17 amino acids. The germline gives CDR1 PRHDT, CDR2 FYEKMQ (reference sequence). The CDR3 sequence: CASSLGGGLPQQETQYF. As DNA, the CDR3 is TGTGCCAGCAGCTTAGGCGGGGGCCTCCCCCAGCAAGAGACCCAGTACTTC.

V gene TRBV10-3 combines with J gene TRBJ2-1, with a possible D match to TRBD1 (8 bases). Looked up from germline, CDR1 is ENHRY and CDR2 is SYGVKD. V was trimmed by 6 bases and J by 7 bases, leaving 19 bases between them. The CDR3 covers 15 residues. The CDR3 region is CAISETDRGGNEQFF. In DNA form, the CDR3 reads TGTGCCATCAGCGAAACCGACAGGGGAGGGAATGAGCAGTTCTTC.

This clone was detected a few times. V usage is TRBV25-1 and J usage is TRBJ2-7; tentative D call: TRBD1 (5 bases). Trimming pared 4 bases from V and 2 bases from J, leaving 21 bases between. The CDR3 has 17 residues. Germline V gene lookup returns CDR1 MGHDK and CDR2 SYGVNS. The CDR3 region has the DNA TGTGCCAGCAGTGGACACTCTCAGACAGCCCTGACCTACGAGCAGTACTTC. Amino acid sequence: CASSGHSQTALTYEQYF.

The sample holds a few counts of this clone. The gene calls are TRBV7-9 and TRBJ2-5, with D possibly TRBD1 on 6 matching bases. The CDR3 runs to 14 residues. The germline V gene encodes CDR1 SEHNR and CDR2 FQNEAQ (reference sequence). V lost 5 bases to trimming and J lost 5 bases, with 15 bases between them. The CDR3 nucleotides read TGTGCCAGCAGCCAGGGGTCAGGGCGCGAGACCCAGTACTTC. Its translation is CASSQGSGRETQYF.

CDR3 nucleotides: TGTGCCAGTAGTATCGGGGGGTACGAGCAGTACTTC. Encoded protein: CASSIGGYEQYF. This chain connects TRBV19 to TRBJ2-7; TRBD2 aligns across 7 bases. Germline V lookup: CDR1 LNHDA, CDR2 SQIVND (reference sequence). J was trimmed by 4 bases and V by 3 bases; bases with no gene match: 0. This CDR3 spans 12 amino acids.

This clone turned up a few times. The chain is built from TRBV11-2 and TRBJ1-2, with TRBD1 matching over 7 bases. This CDR3 comprises 13 residues. CDR1 and CDR2 from the germline V gene are SGHAT and FQNNGV. The J segment lost 4 bases and the V segment lost 4 bases, leaving 3 bases of the junction unmatched. CDR3 nucleotide sequence: TGTGCCAGCAGCTCAACAGGGGCCTATGGCTACACCTTC. Protein: CASSSTGAYGYTF. Complete variable domain (other parts from reference TRBV11-2 and TRBJ1-2): EAGVAQSPRYKIIEKRQSVAFWCNPISGHATLYWYQQILGQGPKLLIQFQNNGVVDDSQLPKDRFSAERLKGVDSTLKIQPAKLEDSAVYLCASSSTGAYGYTFGSGTRLTVV.

This clone turned up a few times. The chain has TRBV30 and TRBJ1-2, with TRBD1 identical over 9 bases. The V and J ends lost 2 bases and 4 bases, in that order; junction bases with no gene match: 11. The CDR3 sequence is 16 residues long. From germline, CDR1 is GTSNPN and CDR2 SVGIG (reference sequence). The CDR3 region is CAWSPTTGTGLYGYTF. The CDR3 nucleotides read TGTGCCTGGAGTCCCACTACCGGGACAGGGCTCTATGGCTACACCTTC. The whole variable domain, filled in from reference TRBV30 and TRBJ1-2, reads SQTIHQWPATLVQPVGSPLSLECTVEGTSNPNLYWYRQAAGRGLQLLFYSVGIGQISSEVPQNLSASRPQDRQFILSSKKLLLSDSGFYLCAWSPTTGTGLYGYTFGSGTRLTVV.

The gene calls are TRBV14 and TRBJ2-7; no clear D gene. Germline CDR1 reads SGHDN; CDR2 reads FVKESK. V lost 0 bases and J lost 2, with 14 bases in between. The CDR3 extends over 16 amino acids. CDR3: CASSQDSWVSTYEQYF. As DNA, the CDR3 is TGTGCCAGCAGCCAAGATAGCTGGGTCTCAACCTACGAGCAGTACTTC.

V and J are TRBV6-1 and TRBJ2-1, with 10 nucleotides matching TRBD1. The CDR3 has 13 amino acids. CDR1 MNHNS and CDR2 SASEGT come from the germline V gene. The J segment lost 4 bases and the V segment lost 8 bases, leaving 2 bases of the junction unmatched. This CDR3 is CASGDRGYNEQFF. CDR3 DNA: TGTGCCAGCGGGGACAGGGGATACAATGAGCAGTTCTTC.

The rearrangement joins TRBV6-1 to TRBJ2-3; D ambiguous. Per germline, CDR1 MNHNS and CDR2 SASEGT. CDR3 size: 16 residues. Trimming took off 3 bases at V and 7 bases at J, with 20 bases between the two ends. CDR3 sequence: CASSETPNPPVHTQYF. CDR3 sequence (DNA): TGTGCCAGCAGTGAGACCCCTAACCCCCCTGTCCATACGCAGTATTTT.

A remark on this clone: This specimen includes other DNA sequences encoding the same CDR3. This chain joins TRBV5-1 and TRBJ2-7, with no clear D. The CDR3 is 12 amino acids. Germline lookup yields CDR1 SGHRS and CDR2 YFSETQ. Trimming cost V 0 bases and J 2 bases, with 3 bases left between them. The DNA for the CDR3 is TGCGCCAGCAGCTTGGACACCTACGAGCAGTACTTC. Translation gives CASSLDTYEQYF.

This clone was seen more than once but under ten times. CDR3 DNA sequence: TGCGCCAGCAGTGAGTCGCGGGACAGGGTCTACAATGAGCAGTTCTTC. This sequence encodes CASSESRDRVYNEQFF. The chain carries TRBV10-2 and TRBJ2-1, with 9 positions matching TRBD1. Germline V gene lookup returns CDR1 WSHSY and CDR2 SAAADI. This CDR3 region has 16 residues. V was clipped by 0 bases and J by 3 bases; unmatched bases: 3.

This clone was recorded a few times. This rearrangement joins TRBV2 to TRBJ2-2; unclear D gene. The germline CDR1 and CDR2 sequences are SNHLY and FYNNEI. This CDR3 contains 14 residues. Trimming removed 3 bases at V and 2 bases at J, with 7 bases between. CDR3 nucleotides: TGTGCCAGCAGTGACACCCCAAACACCGGGGAGCTGTTTTTT. This codes for CASSDTPNTGELFF. The complete variable domain, with remaining parts taken from reference TRBV2 and TRBJ2-2, reads EPEVTQTPSHQVTQMGQEVILRCVPISNHLYFYWYRQILGQKVEFLVSFYNNEISEKSEIFDDQFSVERPDGSNFTLKIRSTKLEDSAMYFCASSDTPNTGELFFGEGSRLTVL.

This clone was found a few times. The chain links TRBV2 to TRBJ2-6, with D unclear. Trimming cost V 5 bases and J 0 bases, with 5 bases left between them. The CDR3 length is 14 residues. Germline V gene sequence: CDR1 SNHLY, CDR2 FYNNEI. This chain's CDR3 is CASSSFSGANVLTF. The CDR3 DNA reads as TGTGCCAGCAGTTCTTTCTCTGGGGCCAACGTCCTGACTTTC.

Only a few counts were recorded for this clone. This chain links TRBV27 with TRBJ2-1, with D possibly TRBD2 on 7 matching bases. CDR3 length equals 15 residues. The germline CDR1 and CDR2 sequences are MNHEY and SMNVEV (reference sequence). V shed 5 bases and J shed 9 bases, with 20 bases lying between them. The CDR3 nucleotides are TGTGCCAGCAGTCCCCTGGGGGGGGGCCGGAGTGAGCAGTTCTTC. This gives the protein CASSPLGGGRSEQFF.

The chain has TRBV2 and TRBJ2-1, with TRBD1 identical over 7 bases. CDR1 is SNHLY and CDR2 is FYNNEI in the germline V gene. This CDR3 has 13 residues. The junction had 4 bases not matched to a gene; V was cut back by 8 bases and J by 3 bases. The CDR3 sequence is CASQGDNYNEQFF. In nucleotides, the CDR3 is TGTGCCAGCCAGGGGGATAACTACAATGAGCAGTTCTTC.

This clone was counted only a few times. The chain combines TRBV5-1 with TRBJ1-1; unclear D gene. The CDR3 runs to 14 residues. The ends were cut back, 4 bases at V and 5 bases at J, with 15 bases in the middle. Germline V gives CDR1 SGHRS, CDR2 YFSETQ. The CDR3 sequence: CASSDIYSETEAFF. DNA of the CDR3: TGCGCCAGCAGCGACATTTACAGTGAGACTGAAGCTTTCTTT. Variable domain in full (rest from reference TRBV5-1 and TRBJ1-1): KAGVTQTPRYLIKTRGQQVTLSCSPISGHRSVSWYQQTPGQGLQFLFEYFSETQRNKGNFPGRFSGRQFSNSRSEMNVSTLELGDSALYLCASSDIYSETEAFFGQGTRLTVV.

As regards this clone: Other nucleotide sequences in the sample specify the same CDR3. The genes are TRBV4-1 and TRBJ2-3; D may be TRBD1 or TRBD2 (6 bases each). V lost 0 bases to trimming and J lost 5 bases, with 15 bases between them. Germline assignment: CDR1 MGHRA and CDR2 YSYEKL. CDR3 size: 16 residues. The CDR3 spells CASSQDQGGQGDTQYF. In nucleotides, the CDR3 is TGCGCCAGCAGCCAAGATCAAGGGGGGCAAGGAGATACGCAGTATTTT.

This clone was detected a few times. The rearrangement uses TRBV5-1 and TRBJ2-7; tentatively, D is TRBD1 (6 bases). Deletions cut 3 bases from V and 4 bases from J, with 8 bases between. Germline V gene lookup returns CDR1 SGHRS and CDR2 YFSETQ. CDR3 size: 12 residues. Written as DNA, the CDR3 is TGCGCCAGCAGCTCACAGGGATACGAGCAGTACTTC. It specifies CASSSQGYEQYF.

This clone has only a few counts. The rearrangement joins TRBV5-4 to TRBJ2-2; 7 bases align to TRBD1. From germline, CDR1 is SGHNT and CDR2 YYREEE (reference sequence). Trimming removed 3 bases from V and 4 bases from J; junction bases left unmatched: 12. CDR3 length: 17 residues. The CDR3, as DNA: TGTGCCAGCAGCTCCAAACGGGACAGTTATGTCACCGGGGAGCTGTTTTTT. This translates into CASSSKRDSYVTGELFF.

The chain combines TRBV6-4 with TRBJ1-2, with 7 positions matching TRBD1. CDR3 length: 16 residues. With 1 base clipped from V and 4 bases from J, the junction kept 9 bases outside the gene matches. Germline CDR1 is MRHNA and CDR2 is SNTAGT. CDR3 in DNA: TGTGCCAGCAGTGACTTTTACAGGGGTTTGAGCTATGGCTACACCTTC. This gives the protein CASSDFYRGLSYGYTF.

V is TRBV10-3 and J is TRBJ1-5, with D uncertain. V was clipped by 4 bases and J by 4 bases, with 11 bases between them. The germline V gene encodes CDR1 ENHRY and CDR2 SYGVKD. The CDR3 consists of 14 residues. CDR3 residues: CAISVGVENQPQHF. CDR3 DNA sequence: TGTGCCATCAGTGTGGGCGTGGAGAATCAGCCCCAGCATTTT.

V usage is TRBV5-1 and J usage is TRBJ1-6; 9 bases map to TRBD1. The CDR3 is made up of 15 amino acids. V lost 4 bases to trimming and J lost 5 bases; unmatched junction nucleotides: 4. CDR1 and CDR2 from the germline V gene are SGHRS and YFSETQ. The DNA of the CDR3 is TGCGCCAGCAGCGGGGGGACAGGGAATAATTCACCCCTCCACTTT. Protein: CASSGGTGNNSPLHF.

This clone has only a few counts. V gene TRBV7-3 combines with J gene TRBJ2-1, with D possibly TRBD1 on 6 matching bases. Trimming pared 2 bases from V and 7 bases from J, leaving 12 bases between. The germline V gene has CDR1 SGHTA and CDR2 FQGTGA. The CDR3 sequence is 14 residues long. Here the CDR3 reads CASSLDRSLNEQFF. CDR3 in DNA: TGTGCCAGCAGCTTAGACAGGTCTTTGAATGAGCAGTTCTTC.

This clone was recorded many times. The rearrangement joins TRBV9 to TRBJ2-7; possibly TRBD2 for D (6 bases). The CDR3 runs 14 residues. Per the germline V gene, CDR1 is SGDLS and CDR2 is YYNGEE. The V end was cut by 4 bases, the J end by 0 bases, with 11 bases between. The CDR3: CASSPRLGSYEQYF. The CDR3 region has the DNA TGTGCCAGCAGCCCCCGACTAGGCTCCTACGAGCAGTACTTC.